What follows describes a single TCR beta chain. The data belong to a study of technical replicates of blood from a few donors. Using immunoSEQ multiplex PCR, the repertoire was profiled, and TCRdb retains in-frame clones only, with some absent. The sample lists some 87,000 clones, around 92% occurring once. V was clipped by 2 bases and J by 7 bases; unmatched bases: 4. CDR3 size: 13 residues. Germline CDR1 and CDR2: MGHRA and YSYEKL. The sequence derives from a human donor in good health. This chain connects TRBV4-1 to TRBJ2-5, with 7 bases lining up with TRBD1. Sequenced input: T cells isolated from PBMCs. The CDR3, as DNA: TGCGCCAGCAGCCAAACAGGGGCAGGGACCCAGTACTTC. Translation: CASSQTGAGTQYF.